The rows below give T cell receptor beta chains drawn from one sample of a study of cytomegalovirus exposure and HLA in healthy donors. The repertoire was sequenced with immunoSEQ multiplex PCR; TCRdb's copy has only in-frame clones and lacks some. The sample holds about 140,000 clones, approximately 8.9% seen once. The sample was PBMCs. The receptors derive from a woman between 40 and 50 years old in good health and CMV-seropositive. The CDR3 runs from the conserved cysteine through the conserved F or W. The D gene is left open where the match is weak. Clone sizes are given selectively: once, few, many, or a class where the clone is expanded.

V gene	clone size	D gene	J gene	CDR3 protein	CDR3 DNA
TRBV2	few	-	TRBJ2-7	CASSEEPRSYEQYF	TGTGCCAGCAGTGAAGAACCTAGGAGCTACGAGCAGTACTTC
TRBV11-2	-	TRBD1	TRBJ2-7	CASSFEQGSSYEQYF	TGTGCCAGCAGCTTTGAACAGGGGAGCTCCTACGAGCAGTACTTC
TRBV19	few	TRBD2	TRBJ2-3	CASSPTSGGATDTQYF	TGTGCCAGTAGTCCGACTAGCGGGGGGGCAACAGATACGCAGTATTTT
TRBV5-1	-	TRBD1	TRBJ2-3	CASSVTGGADTQYF	TGCGCCAGCAGCGTAACAGGGGGCGCAGATACGCAGTATTTT
TRBV2	few	TRBD1	TRBJ2-1	CASRRDRVPNEQFF	TGTGCCAGCAGGAGGGACAGGGTACCCAATGAGCAGTTCTTC
TRBV29-1	-	-	TRBJ2-1	CSVEGGRGYNNEQFF	TGCAGCGTTGAGGGGGGTAGGGGCTACAACAATGAGCAGTTCTTC
TRBV5-1	few	-	TRBJ1-1	CASSWGLAGGGYTEAFF	TGCGCCAGCAGCTGGGGCTTGGCGGGGGGTGGGTACACTGAAGCTTTCTTT
TRBV10-3	-	TRBD1	TRBJ1-5	CAISEKRDRQMNRPQHF	TGTGCCATCAGTGAAAAAAGGGACAGGCAGATGAATCGGCCCCAGCATTTT
TRBV6-5	-	TRBD1	TRBJ2-1	CASTPMTGRNEQFF	TGTGCCAGCACCCCCATGACAGGGCGTAATGAGCAGTTCTTC
TRBV7-2	few	TRBD1	TRBJ1-6	CASSFYTGGNSPLHF	TGTGCCAGCAGTTTTTACACAGGGGGCAATTCACCCCTCCACTTT
TRBV18	-	TRBD1	TRBJ1-2	CASSPAGTGYGYTF	TGTGCCAGCTCACCAGCCGGGACAGGGTATGGCTACACCTTC
TRBV5-1	few	-	TRBJ2-7	CASKFVVGSPYEQYF	TGCGCCAGCAAGTTCGTGGTGGGCAGTCCCTACGAGCAGTACTTC
TRBV27	few	TRBD1	TRBJ2-7	CASRLQGDPFYEQYF	TGTGCCAGCAGGTTACAGGGGGACCCTTTCTACGAGCAGTACTTC
TRBV27	few	-	TRBJ2-6	CASSFQVRSGANVLTF	TGTGCCAGCAGTTTTCAGGTCCGCTCTGGGGCCAACGTCCTGACTTTC
TRBV2	few	-	TRBJ2-3	CASSPTVGPDTQYF	TGTGCCAGCAGTCCTACGGTGGGCCCAGATACGCAGTATTTT
TRBV10-3	few	-	TRBJ2-3	CAISESAEGQGKYF	TGTGCCATCAGTGAGTCTGCCGAGGGCCAAGGGAAGTATTTT
TRBV9	few	TRBD2	TRBJ2-3	CASSGRGGDATDTQYF	TGTGCCAGCAGCGGTCGCGGGGGGGACGCCACAGATACGCAGTATTTT
TRBV7-6	-	TRBD2	TRBJ2-3	CASSRAGGSTDTQYF	TGTGCCAGCAGCAGAGCGGGGGGGTCCACAGATACGCAGTATTTT
TRBV2	few	TRBD1	TRBJ1-6	CAGGTGNSPLHF	TGTGCCGGCGGGACAGGGAATTCACCCCTCCACTTT
TRBV19	few	TRBD1	TRBJ1-1	CASTDRGTEAFF	TGTGCCAGTACCGACAGGGGCACTGAAGCTTTCTTT
TRBV7-2	few	-	TRBJ2-1	CASSLDPYNEQFF	TGTGCCAGCAGCTTAGATCCATACAATGAGCAGTTCTTC
TRBV19	-	TRBD1	TRBJ1-2	CASSIFLGAGGYGYTF	TGTGCCAGTAGTATCTTTTTAGGGGCAGGGGGGTATGGCTACACCTTC
TRBV5-1	-	TRBD1	TRBJ1-1	CASRTGTGETEAFF	TGCGCCAGCAGGACGGGGACAGGGGAAACTGAAGCTTTCTTT
TRBV25-1	few	TRBD2	TRBJ2-1	CASSGGLAHNEQFF	TGTGCCAGCAGTGGCGGACTAGCCCACAATGAGCAGTTCTTC
TRBV4-2	few	-	TRBJ1-2	CASSQDLGADGYSF	TGTGCCAGCAGCCAAGACCTGGGGGCCGACGGCTACTCCTTC
TRBV7-2	-	-	TRBJ2-3	CASSLVVGRGTDTQYF	TGTGCCAGCAGCTTAGTGGTCGGCCGGGGCACAGATACGCAGTATTTT
TRBV6-1	-	-	TRBJ2-2	CASTLDYRNTGELFF	TGTGCCAGCACTTTGGACTACAGGAACACCGGGGAGCTGTTTTTT
TRBV6-5	-	TRBD2	TRBJ2-7	CASSQTGLAYEQYF	TGTGCCAGCAGTCAAACGGGACTAGCCTACGAGCAGTACTTC
TRBV4-1	-	-	TRBJ2-7	CASSRGTATYEQYF	TGCGCCAGCAGCCGCGGGACAGCCACCTACGAGCAGTACTTC
TRBV19	-	TRBD2	TRBJ2-5	CASSYSGGAETQYF	TGTGCCAGTAGTTACAGCGGGGGGGCAGAGACCCAGTACTTC
TRBV2	few	-	TRBJ2-7	CASSETGYGEQYF	TGTGCCAGCAGTGAAACAGGGTATGGCGAGCAGTACTTC
TRBV5-1	-	TRBD1	TRBJ1-4	CASSLLGQGVEKLFF	TGCGCCAGCAGCTTACTTGGACAGGGAGTCGAAAAACTGTTTTTT
TRBV5-5	-	-	TRBJ1-6	CASSIQGSPLHF	TGTGCCAGCAGCATACAGGGTTCACCCCTCCACTTT
TRBV7-2	-	-	TRBJ1-5	CASSLDTPSPQHF	TGTGCCAGCAGCTTAGACACGCCCTCGCCCCAGCATTTT
TRBV6-6	few	TRBD1	TRBJ2-1	CASRGQGRSKFF	TGTGCCAGCCGGGGACAGGGGAGAAGTAAGTTCTTC
TRBV5-1	-	TRBD1	TRBJ1-2	CASSSDRGIYGYTF	TGCGCCAGCAGCTCAGACAGGGGAATCTATGGCTACACCTTC
TRBV15	few	TRBD1	TRBJ2-5	CATQRQGQETQYF	TGTGCCACCCAAAGACAGGGCCAAGAGACCCAGTACTTC
TRBV7-2	few	-	TRBJ1-1	CASSLAGVGTEAFF	TGTGCCAGCAGCTTAGCAGGGGTGGGGACTGAAGCTTTCTTT
TRBV5-1	few	-	TRBJ1-6	CASSPRGGGFNSPLHF	TGCGCCAGCAGCCCTCGTGGGGGCGGATTTAATTCACCCCTCCACTTT
TRBV9	few	-	TRBJ1-1	CASSTDILSEAFF	TGTGCCAGCAGCACAGACATTTTGTCTGAAGCTTTCTTT
TRBV19	-	-	TRBJ1-1	CASSIDRGENTKAFF	TGTGCCAGTAGTATAGATCGTGGGGAGAACACTAAAGCTTTCTTT
TRBV5-1	few	TRBD2	TRBJ2-5	CASRTDRLAGGETQYF	TGCGCCAGCAGAACCGACCGACTAGCGGGGGGGGAGACCCAGTACTTC
TRBV7-9	few	TRBD1	TRBJ2-7	CASSLGQLFSYEQYF	TGTGCCAGCAGCCTGGGACAGCTTTTTTCCTACGAGCAGTACTTC
TRBV6-5	few	TRBD1	TRBJ1-5	CASSYSTGIQPQHF	TGTGCCAGCAGTTACTCGACAGGGATTCAGCCCCAGCATTTT
TRBV6-1	-	-	TRBJ1-1	CASSEPGMNTEAFF	TGTGCCAGCAGTGAACCAGGCATGAACACTGAAGCTTTCTTT
TRBV9	few	TRBD1	TRBJ1-2	CASSGQGFDYTF	TGTGCCAGCAGCGGACAGGGATTTGACTACACCTTC